The entry below gives a single TCR beta chain sequence along with its context. CDR3 length: 13 amino acids. Germline V gives CDR1 MNHNS, CDR2 SASEGT. V lost 6 bases and J 1 base, leaving 9 bases between the germline ends. CD4+ T cell IFNgamma after overnight CMV lysate exposure gave donor CMV status. Cells stained for CD3, CD4, CD8, CD45RA, CD27 and viability were sorted into four CD45RA/CD27 subsets. This specimen comes from a study of naive and memory T cell subsets. Two oligonucleotides, mixed equimolar, formed the beta constant-region primer covering TRBC1 and TRBC2. TCRdb recomputed calls from the UMI-ligation and nested PCR reads with MiXCR, one row per CDR3 protein. The sample has some 85,000 distinct CDR3 sequences, around 13% seen once.

The receptor's source is a human donor in good health. Sample: central memory CD4+ T cells from blood. This sequence joins TRBV6-1 and TRBJ2-5; perhaps TRBD2 as D (5 bases). The DNA for the CDR3 is TGTGCCAGCAGCCGGACTTTCCAAGAGACCCAGTACTTC. This codes for CASSRTFQETQYF.